The next 18 T cell receptor beta chains were all read from a single sample in a study of T cells expressing NK-cell markers. TCRdb re-called the 5' RACE reads and shows each CDR3 protein once, DNA omitted. Listed are over 350,000 distinct CDR3 sequences; over 8.5% falls within the top ten. The sequenced sample was blood T cells: a sorted CD56 or NKG2C T cell subset, CD4+ or CD8+ T cells, or bulk PBMC T cells (not recorded which). All receptors derive from a woman aged 45-65 years in good health.

V is TRBV19 and J is TRBJ2-3. Germline loops: CDR1 LNHDA, CDR2 SQIVND (reference sequence). This CDR3 comprises 15 residues. Here the CDR3 reads CASSTSLDRPDTQYF.

The chain recombines TRBV5-1 with TRBJ2-3; the TCRdb call, TRBD2, lacks DNA for checking. Germline V gene sequence: CDR1 SGHRS, CDR2 YFSETQ. This CDR3 is built from 20 residues. CDR3 region: CASSLAPVGLLAGVTDTQYF.

The chain recombines TRBV27 with TRBJ1-1. The CDR3 length is 13 residues. The germline V gene has CDR1 MNHEY and CDR2 SMNVEV (reference sequence). This CDR3 reads CASSLGRQTEAFF.

This chain connects TRBV12-5 to TRBJ2-2; TCRdb calls TRBD1, which cannot be checked without DNA. The CDR3 runs 17 residues. Germline assignment: CDR1 LGHNT and CDR2 FRNRAP. Here the CDR3 reads CASGLAAIQGSTGELFF. Full variable domain (missing parts from reference TRBV12-5 and TRBJ2-2): DARVTQTPRHKVTEMGQEVTMRCQPILGHNTVFWYRQTMMQGLELLAYFRNRAPLDDSGMPKDRFSAEMPDATLATLKIQPSEPRDSAVYFCASGLAAIQGSTGELFFGEGSRLTVL.

The rearrangement joins TRBV11-3 to TRBJ2-3; the D gene TCRdb calls, TRBD2, cannot be checked with no DNA. Germline V gene data show CDR1 as SGHNT and CDR2 as YENEEA. CDR3 size: 14 residues. This CDR3 reads CASVSGSPGDTQYF.

The chain carries TRBV7-9 and TRBJ1-1; the D call from TCRdb, TRBD1, cannot be confirmed without DNA. The CDR3 consists of 16 residues. Germline CDR1 SEHNR, CDR2 FQNEAQ (reference sequence). CDR3 protein: CASSQFGADLTNEAFF.

This chain links TRBV11-2 with TRBJ1-1. The germline CDR1 and CDR2 sequences are SGHAT and FQNNGV. The CDR3 spans 13 residues. CDR3 region: CASSASSTPEAFF.

The chain recombines TRBV4-2 with TRBJ2-3; TCRdb selects TRBD2, and the lack of DNA leaves this call unchecked. The germline V gene encodes CDR1 LGHNA and CDR2 YNFKEQ. This CDR3 is built from 18 residues. The chain's CDR3 is CASSLGLAPKRGTDTQYF.

J is TRBJ2-1 and V is TRBV24-1. The CDR3 covers 12 residues. The V gene's germline CDR1 is KGHDR and CDR2 SFDVKD. CDR3 residues: CATSVRLNEQFF.

CDR3 sequence: CASSLHRGRTDTQYF. V is TRBV12-3 or TRBV12-4 and J is TRBJ2-3; TCRdb calls TRBD1, which cannot be checked without DNA. The CDR3 contains 15 residues.

The V and J genes are TRBV4-1 and TRBJ2-2; no DNA is available, so the TRBD2 call from TCRdb remains unchecked. The CDR3 is 20 residues long. Germline V gene sequence: CDR1 MGHRA, CDR2 YSYEKL. The chain's CDR3 is CASSQERAALLAGVPGELFF.

The chain carries TRBV4-2 and TRBJ2-2; checking the TCRdb D call of TRBD2 is not possible without DNA. The CDR3 totals 22 residues. CDR1 LGHNA and CDR2 YNFKEQ come from the germline V gene. CDR3 in amino acids: CASSQEGAGLSKGSANTGELFF.

This chain joins TRBV11-2 and TRBJ2-3; TCRdb's assignment of TRBD1 cannot be checked, as there is no DNA. Germline loops: CDR1 SGHAT, CDR2 FQNNGV. The CDR3 sequence is 13 residues long. The CDR3 loop reads CASSSDRGGTQYF.

The chain recombines TRBV24-1 with TRBJ1-2; TCRdb lists TRBD1, though no DNA is available to test this call. This CDR3 region has 14 residues. Germline V lookup: CDR1 KGHDR, CDR2 SFDVKD. The CDR3 loop reads CATSDPDSNYGYTF.

V gene TRBV25-1 combines with J gene TRBJ2-1; the TCRdb D gene call, TRBD1, has no DNA to confirm it. This CDR3 contains 13 residues. Germline assignment: CDR1 MGHDK and CDR2 SYGVNS. CDR3: CASSAGSRNEQFF.

This sequence joins TRBV4-1 and TRBJ2-5; TCRdb picks TRBD1, but there is no DNA to check that call. This CDR3 spans 15 amino acids. Germline CDR1 and CDR2: MGHRA and YSYEKL. The CDR3 spells CASSQWTGQGETQYF.

The chain links TRBV18 to TRBJ1-3; no DNA is available, so the TRBD1 call from TCRdb remains unchecked. The CDR3 length is 14 residues. CDR1 KGHSH and CDR2 LQKENI come from the germline V gene. This chain's CDR3 is CASSLDTSGNTIYF.

This sequence joins TRBV9 and TRBJ2-7. Looked up from germline, CDR1 is SGDLS and CDR2 is YYNGEE. The CDR3 runs to 14 residues. The CDR3 here is CASSVASGWGEQYF.